Sequencing of this T cell receptor (beta chain) was carried out in a study of blood T cell repertoires in COVID-19. CDR3 size: 14 residues. The ends were cut back, 4 bases at V and 8 bases at J, with 15 bases in the middle. CDR1 SGHRS and CDR2 YFSETQ come from the germline V gene. Cohort 3 recovered donors had two negative PCRs, clearance, or symptom resolution. The repertoire was sequenced with immunoSEQ multiplex PCR; TCRdb's copy has only in-frame clones and lacks some. The table has approximately 310,000 clones, 70% to 90% seen once; the top ten hold around 2.2%. The chain uses TRBV5-1 and TRBJ1-4, with a tentative D call TRBD1 (5 bases). The receptor's source is a man younger than 45 who had recovered from COVID-19. Material: PBMCs or T cells enriched from blood (not recorded which). The CDR3 loop is CASSLTGAEEKLFF. In nucleotides, the CDR3 is TGCGCCAGCAGCCTCACAGGAGCCGAGGAAAAACTGTTTTTT.